One sample yielded the 27 T cell receptor beta chains listed below, sequenced in a study of monozygotic twins with inflammatory bowel disease. One entry per CDR3 protein, without DNA, is what TCRdb gives after re-calling the 5' RACE reads. This sample carries some 400,000 distinct CDR3 sequences, with around 2.4% going to the ten biggest clones. Sample: blood. These TCRs come from a human donor with ulcerative colitis or Crohn's disease, or a healthy co-twin of an affected twin (not recorded which).

The chain has TRBV3-1 and TRBJ1-1; lacking DNA, the TRBD1 call made by TCRdb goes unchecked. The CDR3 has 12 amino acids. In germline, CDR1 is LGHDT, CDR2 YNNKEL (reference sequence). CDR3 loop: CASSQGRVGAFF.

The genes are TRBV11-3 and TRBJ2-5; the TCRdb call, TRBD2, lacks DNA for checking. Germline CDR1 reads SGHNT; CDR2 reads YENEEA. This CDR3 has 18 amino acids. The CDR3 reads CASSPGTSGRSNQETQYF. Together with reference TRBV11-3 and TRBJ2-5, the CDR3 gives the full variable domain: EAGVVQSPRYKIIEKKQPVAFWCNPISGHNTLYWYLQNLGQGPELLIRYENEEAVDDSQLPKDRFSAERLKGVDSTLKIQPAELGDSAVYLCASSPGTSGRSNQETQYFGPGTRLLVL.

The chain recombines TRBV7-3 with TRBJ2-1; TCRdb reports TRBD2, a call that lacks DNA to check it against. This CDR3 has 13 residues. Looked up from germline, CDR1 is SGHTA and CDR2 is FQGTGA. The CDR3 sequence: CASSLDGGIPRFF.

The V gene is TRBV30, the J gene TRBJ1-1. This CDR3 comprises 13 residues. Germline CDR1 is GTSNPN and CDR2 is SVGIG (reference sequence). The CDR3 spells CAWSVVGDTEAFF.

The chain is built from TRBV7-2 and TRBJ1-3. This CDR3 is built from 15 residues. The V gene's germline CDR1 is SGHTA and CDR2 FQGNSA. The CDR3 loop is CASSPDFASGNTIYF.

The chain couples TRBV7-2 to TRBJ2-7; TCRdb's D gene call, TRBD1, goes unchecked for lack of DNA. Looked up from germline, CDR1 is SGHTA and CDR2 is FQGNSA. The CDR3 runs to 15 residues. CDR3 sequence reads: CASSRGPGQGYEQYF.

The gene calls are TRBV12-3 or TRBV12-4 and TRBJ2-5. The CDR3 sequence is 11 residues long. The CDR3 is CASSLRGTQYF.

The J gene is TRBJ2-2, the V gene TRBV7-2; TCRdb designates TRBD1, a call that cannot be tested without DNA. CDR1 SGHTA and CDR2 FQGNSA come from the germline V gene. This CDR3 contains 16 residues. CDR3: CASSSRPRQNTGELFF. Full variable domain (rest looked up from reference TRBV7-2 and TRBJ2-2): GAGVSQSPSNKVTEKGKDVELRCDPISGHTALYWYRQSLGQGLEFLIYFQGNSAPDKSGLPSDRFSAERTGGSVSTLTIQRTQQEDSAVYLCASSSRPRQNTGELFFGEGSRLTVL.

This rearrangement joins TRBV18 to TRBJ2-2. Germline V gene lookup returns CDR1 KGHSH and CDR2 LQKENI. This CDR3 is built from 16 residues. CDR3 residues: CASSPPEKSFTGELFF. Full variable domain (outside the CDR3, taken from reference TRBV18 and TRBJ2-2): NAGVMQNPRHLVRRRGQEARLRCSPMKGHSHVYWYRQLPEEGLKFMVYLQKENIIDESGMPKERFSAEFPKEGPSILRIQQVVRGDSAAYFCASSPPEKSFTGELFFGEGSRLTVL.

Here the CDR3 reads CASSYYGTDNEKLFF. The rearrangement uses TRBV6-5 and TRBJ1-4; TCRdb names TRBD1, which stays unverified in the absence of DNA. This CDR3 region has 15 residues. Germline V gives CDR1 MNHEY, CDR2 SVGAGI.

This chain connects TRBV20-1 to TRBJ1-4; TCRdb returns TRBD1, unconfirmable since there is no DNA. Looked up from germline, CDR1 is DFQATT and CDR2 is SNEGSKA (reference sequence). This CDR3 is 17 amino acids long. This chain's CDR3 is CSARDGQGGATNEKLFF.

This chain links TRBV24-1 with TRBJ2-1; TCRdb's assignment of TRBD1 cannot be checked, as there is no DNA. From germline, CDR1 is KGHDR and CDR2 SFDVKD. CDR3 length: 15 amino acids. This CDR3 is CATSDSGGSYNEQFF.

The genes are TRBV7-6 and TRBJ1-4; the TCRdb call, TRBD1, lacks DNA for checking. This CDR3 spans 14 amino acids. The V gene's germline CDR1 is SGHVS and CDR2 FNYEAQ. This CDR3 reads CASSLGQGIEKLFF.

The gene calls are TRBV29-1 and TRBJ2-5; no DNA is available, so the TRBD1 call from TCRdb remains unchecked. The CDR3 length is 12 residues. Per the germline V gene, CDR1 is SQVTM and CDR2 is ANQGSEA. The CDR3 reads CSAQGYQETQYF.

The V and J genes are TRBV27 and TRBJ2-2; there is no DNA to check the TCRdb D call of TRBD1. The CDR3 extends over 15 amino acids. Germline values: CDR1 MNHEY, CDR2 SMNVEV (reference sequence). This CDR3 reads CASSWGQGVTGELFF.

V and J are TRBV7-9 and TRBJ2-5; TCRdb picks TRBD1, but there is no DNA to check that call. Germline CDR1 SEHNR, CDR2 FQNEAQ (reference sequence). The CDR3 consists of 13 residues. The CDR3 loop reads CASSLVQGRTQYF. Full variable domain (outside the CDR3, taken from reference TRBV7-9 and TRBJ2-5): DTGVSQNPRHKITKRGQNVTFRCDPISEHNRLYWYRQTLGQGPEFLTYFQNEAQLEKSRLLSDRFSAERPKGSFSTLEIQRTEQGDSAMYLCASSLVQGRTQYFGPGTRLLVL.

CDR3 amino acids: CASSDGVGPQHF. This sequence joins TRBV6-4 and TRBJ1-5. The CDR3 spans 12 residues. CDR1 is MRHNA, CDR2 SNTAGT, per germline.

This chain joins TRBV7-2 and TRBJ2-3. Germline-derived CDR1 and CDR2 are SGHTA and FQGNSA. CDR3 length: 13 amino acids. CDR3 protein: CASSRQGPDTQYF.

V usage is TRBV6-2 or TRBV6-3 and J usage is TRBJ2-1; no DNA is available, so the TRBD2 call from TCRdb remains unchecked. The CDR3 totals 17 residues. Germline V gene data show CDR1 as MNHEY and CDR2 as SVGEGT. The CDR3 region is CASSKLRLAGGSDEQFF.

V gene TRBV3-1 combines with J gene TRBJ2-5; TCRdb reports TRBD2, a call that lacks DNA to check it against. This CDR3 is built from 15 residues. CDR1 and CDR2 (germline): LGHDT, YNNKEL (reference sequence). CDR3 amino acids: CASSQMSGEQETQYF.

The chain employs TRBV6-1 and TRBJ1-3; as DNA is missing, the TRBD1 call by TCRdb cannot be tested. The CDR3 length is 15 residues. CDR1 and CDR2 (germline): MNHNS, SASEGT. The CDR3 reads CASRGGPISGNTIYF.

The chain couples TRBV3-1 to TRBJ1-1; the D gene TCRdb calls, TRBD1, cannot be checked with no DNA. Germline CDR1 LGHDT, CDR2 YNNKEL (reference sequence). This CDR3 is built from 18 residues. The CDR3 loop is CASSPRTGGIGVNTEAFF.

V gene TRBV6-5 combines with J gene TRBJ2-3; TCRdb returns TRBD2, unconfirmable since there is no DNA. CDR1 and CDR2 (germline): MNHEY, SVGAGI. The CDR3 is 15 amino acids. This chain's CDR3 is CASSYGGGGADTQYF.

This chain connects TRBV10-3 to TRBJ2-1; TCRdb's assignment of TRBD1 cannot be checked, as there is no DNA. The germline gives CDR1 ENHRY, CDR2 SYGVKD. The CDR3 contains 15 residues. The CDR3 sequence is CAISVGDRIYNEQFF.

The rearrangement links TRBV3-1 to TRBJ2-1; the TCRdb call, TRBD2, lacks DNA for checking. Germline CDR1 and CDR2: LGHDT and YNNKEL (reference sequence). CDR3 length: 14 residues. The CDR3 loop reads CASSRAGGPNEQFF.

The chain combines TRBV20-1 with TRBJ1-1; TCRdb returns TRBD1, unconfirmable since there is no DNA. The CDR3 length is 13 residues. In germline, CDR1 is DFQATT, CDR2 SNEGSKA (reference sequence). The CDR3 region is CSASTGGNTEAFF.

This rearrangement joins TRBV10-3 to TRBJ2-2; checking the TCRdb D call of TRBD1 is not possible without DNA. CDR3 length equals 16 residues. From germline, CDR1 is ENHRY and CDR2 SYGVKD. CDR3 sequence reads: CAISLLTGRNTGELFF.